The following is a T cell receptor (beta chain) sequence with its context. No antigen is known for it. The data stem from a study of monozygotic twins with inflammatory bowel disease (dated 2019 in TCRdb). With respect to the entire study: The complete study included about 30 monozygotic twin pairs: 19 IBD-discordant Danish pairs and nine German pairs, of which four were IBD-concordant and five were IBD-discordant. Within discordant pairs, disease-associated traits were sought mainly by comparing IBD patients with their genetically identical healthy co-twins. Each individual had, on average, about 151 000 unique TCRalpha sequences and 181 000 unique TCRbeta sequences available for analysis. Broader findings and caveats from the paper: Repertoire similarity did not differ between concordant and discordant twins, which could be due to limited statistical power. The results gave no support for a single strong signal or clonotype linked to IBD. A decrease in TCRbeta repertoire diversity, as measured by inverse Simpson index, was observed in IBD patients compared with their healthy co-twins. Compared with healthy twins, IBD patients had fewer clonotypes in common with other individuals, a difference most pronounced in patients showing signs of disease activity. Different T cell subtypes could not be distinguished in the analysis. Because patients were on differing immunosuppressive treatments, the repertoires may have picked up extra background noise and inter-individual variability.

From each donor, an approximately 2.5 ml peripheral blood sample was collected into PAXgene tubes and kept at -80 degrees C. Without any T cell sorting, total RNA was extracted from whole blood using the PAXgene blood miRNA kit on an automated QIAcube. Peripheral blood from monozygotic twin pairs who were concordant or discordant for inflammatory bowel disease underwent deep TCRalpha and TCRbeta repertoire profiling using unique molecular barcoding. Smoking habits were recorded for all twin pairs, and individuals were classified as current, former or never smokers. Including cysteine and phenylalanine, the CDR3 has 16 amino acids. The protein alone is recorded here. CDR1 and CDR2 are read off the germline V gene as SGHRS and YFSETQ. Receptor amplification or capture employed 5' RACE. Preparation of each TCR library used 3,000 to 4,000 ng of total RNA. cDNA was synthesized with SMARTScribe reverse transcriptase in eight separate reactions per sample. During cDNA synthesis, unique molecular identifiers containing a 6-nucleotide sample barcode were introduced by template switching. TCRalpha and TCRbeta cDNA was amplified by two nested PCRs of roughly 16 and 10 cycles, with bead purification after each PCR. Before amplification, the cDNA was treated with uracil DNA-glycosylase and purified using the QIAquick PCR purification kit. The second PCR added Illumina TruSeq-compatible adapters along with sample-specific barcodes. TapeStation and Qubit were used to check library quality and concentration, and roughly 5 ng of each library went into the pool. The pooled libraries were sequenced with 2 x 100 bp reads and custom sequencing primers on an Illumina HiSeq2500 single-index Rapid Run. Processing in the source paper ran as follows. MiGEC version 1.2.6 was used for UMI-based consensus assembly, which corrected PCR and sequencing errors. MiXCR version 2.1.1 was used to carry out V(D)J alignment, clonotype assembly and CDR3 extraction. To normalise gene usage, clonotype sharing and MAIT/NKT TCR abundance, the analysis used the top 1000, 10 000 and 20 000 clonotypes per sample. Diversity was computed as the inverse Simpson index with the vegan R package after downsampling to 27 000 UMIs. Paired Mann-Whitney U tests were applied to discordant twin pairs, and Benjamini-Hochberg correction was used for multiple testing. Based on TCRdb reprocessing of the reads, there is one entry per CDR3 protein sequence, and DNA is missing. The V and J calls and clone size are TCRdb's, not the authors'. For this sample, the table gives over 130,000 distinct CDR3 sequences. The ten largest make up approximately 2.5% of the sample.

Sequenced material: blood. Recombination connected TRBV5-1 to TRBJ2-2; TCRdb names TRBD1, which stays unverified in the absence of DNA. The TCR comes from a human donor with ulcerative colitis or Crohn's disease, or a healthy co-twin of an affected twin (not recorded which). The CDR3 corresponds to CASSSGQGRYTGELFF.